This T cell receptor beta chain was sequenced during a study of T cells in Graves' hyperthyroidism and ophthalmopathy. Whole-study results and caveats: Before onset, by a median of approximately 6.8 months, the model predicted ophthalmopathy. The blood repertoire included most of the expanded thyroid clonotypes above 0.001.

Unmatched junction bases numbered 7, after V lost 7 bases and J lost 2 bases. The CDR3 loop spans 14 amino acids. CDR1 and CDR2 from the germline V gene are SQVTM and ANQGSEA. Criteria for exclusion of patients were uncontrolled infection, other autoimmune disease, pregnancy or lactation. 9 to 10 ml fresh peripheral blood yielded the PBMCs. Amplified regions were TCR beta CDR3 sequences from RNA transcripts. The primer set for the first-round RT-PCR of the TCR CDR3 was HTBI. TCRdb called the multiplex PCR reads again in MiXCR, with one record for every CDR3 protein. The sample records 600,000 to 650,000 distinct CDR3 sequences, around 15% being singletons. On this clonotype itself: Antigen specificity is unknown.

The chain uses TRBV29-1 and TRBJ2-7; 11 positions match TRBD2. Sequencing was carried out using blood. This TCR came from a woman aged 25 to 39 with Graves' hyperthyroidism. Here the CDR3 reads CSAAGLAETYEQYF. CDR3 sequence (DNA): TGCAGCGCCGCGGGACTAGCGGAGACCTACGAGCAGTACTTC.